This TCR beta chain was identified during a study of neoadjuvant anti-PD-1 for oral cavity cancer. As concerns this clone: The antigen remains unidentified.

General study results and limits: After neoadjuvant nivolumab, PBMC T cell clonality was significantly higher in non-responders than responders. With a few patients per group, TCR findings need larger cohorts.

Trimming stripped 8 bases from V and 7 bases from J, with 23 bases between. The CDR3 contains 16 residues. Germline CDR1 MDHEN, CDR2 SYDVKM. Most PBMC samples had roughly 0.45 ug input DNA in six replicates. The protocol was immunoSEQ multiplex PCR, while the TCRdb copy is restricted to in-frame clones and leaves out a portion. The data show about 14,000 clones, 70% seen once. Regarding time point: after neoadjuvant nivolumab, at surgical resection. Blood cells were analyzed directly, without culture or expansion. The sequencing here drew on PBMCs, taken after nivolumab (anti-PD-1) treatment. The chain couples TRBV28 to TRBJ2-2, with D possibly being TRBD1 or TRBD2 (5 bases each). The receptor's source is a person aged 40-85 years with oral cavity squamous cell carcinoma. CDR3 loop: CASSLPGRVRGGELFF. In DNA form, the CDR3 reads TGTGCCAGCTCCCTCCCGGGACGGGTCCGAGGCGGGGAGCTGTTTTTT.